Each of the 29 T cell receptor beta chains below was sequenced from the same sample in a study of blood T cell repertoires in COVID-19. Produced via immunoSEQ multiplex PCR; TCRdb's table is partial and in-frame only. The table records roughly 120,000 clones, roughly 79% of them present only once. The sample comprised peripheral blood. All receptors come from a man in his 70s with active or convalescent COVID-19.

This clone has only one observation. The chain joins TRBV5-1 to TRBJ1-1; 9 nucleotides align to TRBD1. The CDR3 consists of 19 residues. With V trimmed by 3 bases and J by 0 bases, 15 bases remained unmatched. CDR1 is SGHRS, CDR2 YFSETQ, per germline. The CDR3 DNA follows: TGCGCCAGCAGCTCTTCCCTACAGGGGGCGAAACGAATGAACACTGAAGCTTTCTTT. This translates into CASSSSLQGAKRMNTEAFF.

This rearrangement joins TRBV19 to TRBJ1-1, with 11 nucleotides matching TRBD1. In germline, CDR1 is LNHDA, CDR2 SQIVND (reference sequence). V was pared by 5 bases and J by 5 bases, with 7 bases of the junction left unmatched. The CDR3 extends over 15 amino acids. The DNA of the CDR3 is TGTGCCAGTAGTCTATACGGGACAGGGGGAACTGAAGCTTTCTTT. It codes for CASSLYGTGGTEAFF.

Worth noting for this clone: A junction boundary mismatches the germline segment, possibly from a read error. The chain couples TRBV7-8 to TRBJ1-1; D is uncertain. The CDR3 runs 13 residues. Germline V CDR1 and CDR2: SGHVS, FQNEAQ. CDR3 DNA sequence: TGTGCCAGCAGCCCCCCGGAGGCCACTGGAGCTTTCTTT. It yields the protein CASSPPEATGAFF.

This clone was counted a few times. The gene calls are TRBV30 and TRBJ1-1; TRBD1 aligns across 7 bases. Germline loops: CDR1 GTSNPN, CDR2 SVGIG (reference sequence). This CDR3 has 14 amino acids. With V trimmed by 5 bases and J by 1 base, 7 bases remained unmatched. CDR3 sequence: CAWGSQGSNTEAFF. CDR3 coding DNA: TGTGCCTGGGGGTCACAGGGGTCGAACACTGAAGCTTTCTTT.

This chain uses TRBV10-3 with TRBJ1-5; 8 bases map to TRBD1. The CDR3 contains 13 residues. The germline V gene has CDR1 ENHRY and CDR2 SYGVKD. V was pared by 6 bases and J by 5 bases, with 3 bases of the junction left unmatched. CDR3 nucleotide sequence: TGTGCCATCAGGGACAGGGACGATCAGCCCCAGCATTTT. Translated, it gives CAIRDRDDQPQHF.

The chain couples TRBV3-1 (or the pseudogene TRBV3-2) to TRBJ2-7, with 11 bases lining up with TRBD2. The CDR3 is 15 residues long. Germline assignment: CDR1 LGHDT and CDR2 YNNKEL (reference sequence). Losses at the gene ends were 4 bases for V and 5 bases for J; bases not matched to a gene: 7. The CDR3 DNA follows: TGTGCCAGCAGCCTAATAGCGGGAGGGCCTCACGAGCAGTACTTC. It yields the protein CASSLIAGGPHEQYF.

The V call is TRBV5-1, the J call TRBJ2-7; 8 positions match TRBD2. Unmatched junction bases numbered 9, after V lost 3 bases and J lost 4 bases. Germline CDR1 reads SGHRS; CDR2 reads YFSETQ. CDR3 length: 15 amino acids. The CDR3 DNA is TGCGCCAGCAGCTCGGGTGGGACTAGTCAGTACGAGCAGTACTTC. Protein product: CASSSGGTSQYEQYF.

The chain carries TRBV4-3 and TRBJ1-2; D is perhaps TRBD1 (6 bases). Between the trimmed V and J ends, which lost 1 base and 4 bases, there was a span of 16 bases. The CDR3 is made up of 16 amino acids. Per germline, CDR1 LGHNA and CDR2 YSLEER. The CDR3 DNA reads as TGCGCCAGCAGCCAAGGGTTGGGACAAACCTCCTATGGCTACACCTTC. Amino acid sequence: CASSQGLGQTSYGYTF.

The rearrangement uses TRBV5-6 and TRBJ2-7; perhaps TRBD2 as D (6 bases). Germline V gives CDR1 SGHDT, CDR2 YYEEEE. The CDR3 is 15 residues long. V lost 0 bases to trimming and J lost 0 bases, with 10 bases between them. The CDR3 DNA sequence: TGTGCCAGCAGCTTGGGCGCGGGGAGCTCCTACGAGCAGTACTTC. Residues: CASSLGAGSSYEQYF. Using reference TRBV5-6 and TRBJ2-7 for the parts outside the CDR3, the full variable domain is DAGVTQSPTHLIKTRGQQVTLRCSPKSGHDTVSWYQQALGQGPQFIFQYYEEEERQRGNFPDRFSGHQFPNYSSELNVNALLLGDSALYLCASSLGAGSSYEQYFGPGTRLTVT.

V gene TRBV19 combines with J gene TRBJ1-5, with TRBD1 as a possible D gene (6 bases). The length of the CDR3 is 15 residues. Germline V gene lookup returns CDR1 LNHDA and CDR2 SQIVND (reference sequence). The V gene lost 4 bases and the J gene lost 0 bases, with 10 bases spanning the gap. The DNA of the CDR3 is TGTGCCAGTAGTAGAGGACAGTCTAGCAATCAGCCCCAGCATTTT. Protein: CASSRGQSSNQPQHF.

The chain uses TRBV5-1 and TRBJ2-3; 15 bases map to TRBD2. With 3 bases clipped from V and 5 bases from J, the junction kept 10 bases outside the gene matches. The CDR3 is 18 amino acids. CDR1 and CDR2 from the germline V gene are SGHRS and YFSETQ. CDR3 bases: TGCGCCAGCAGCTCACCCCCGGGACTAGCGGGAGGTATAGATACGCAGTATTTT. It encodes CASSSPPGLAGGIDTQYF.

CDR3 in amino acids: CATSDLTGTSGLQETQYF. The DNA of the CDR3 is TGTGCCACCAGTGATTTGACCGGGACTAGCGGCCTCCAAGAGACCCAGTACTTC. The V call is TRBV24-1, the J call TRBJ2-5; 11 bases map to TRBD2. CDR3 length equals 18 residues. Unmatched junction bases numbered 6, after V lost 0 bases and J lost 1 base. Germline CDR1 reads KGHDR; CDR2 reads SFDVKD.

The V gene is TRBV5-1, the J gene TRBJ2-5; the match to TRBD1 covers 10 bases. Germline-derived CDR1 and CDR2 are SGHRS and YFSETQ. J lost 4 bases, V lost 2 bases, and 5 bases had no gene match. The CDR3 runs to 15 residues. The CDR3 protein is CASSFGTGDGETQYF. For the CDR3, the DNA is TGCGCCAGCAGCTTCGGGACAGGGGATGGAGAGACCCAGTACTTC.

This chain connects TRBV6-2 or TRBV6-3 to TRBJ2-7; 8 bases match TRBD1. The length of the CDR3 is 15 residues. J lost 5 bases, V lost 5 bases, and 11 bases had no gene match. From germline, CDR1 is MNHEY and CDR2 SVGEGT. CDR3 loop: CASSRGQGSWDEQYF. CDR3 coding DNA: TGTGCCAGCAGTCGCGGACAGGGCTCTTGGGACGAGCAGTACTTC.

The genes are TRBV5-6 and TRBJ1-5; 7 bases are shared with TRBD1. The germline gives CDR1 SGHDT, CDR2 YYEEEE. J lost 6 bases, V lost 1 base, and 10 bases had no gene match. CDR3 length equals 16 residues. The CDR3 DNA sequence: TGTGCCAGCAGCTTGTCCCGGGGGACAGAAGGTCAGCCCCAGCATTTT. Translation: CASSLSRGTEGQPQHF.

The chain uses TRBV7-2 and TRBJ2-7; 10 nucleotides match TRBD2. The CDR3 is 15 amino acids. V trimming: 0 bases; J trimming: 4 bases; junction bases outside the gene matches: 3. CDR1 and CDR2 (germline): SGHTA, FQGNSA. The CDR3 nucleotides read TGTGCCAGCAGCTTAGCGTCTAGCGGGGGATACGAGCAGTACTTC. This gives the protein CASSLASSGGYEQYF.

The chain has TRBV11-2 and TRBJ2-3; 16 nucleotides match TRBD2. CDR1 and CDR2 from the germline V gene are SGHAT and FQNNGV. CDR3 length: 17 residues. Trimming cost V 2 bases and J 5 bases; bases outside gene matches: 4. This CDR3 reads CASSLRGLAGGVDTQYF. As DNA, the CDR3 is TGTGCCAGCAGCTTACGGGGACTAGCGGGAGGGGTAGATACGCAGTATTTT.

This clone is labeled large. This chain links TRBV6-6 with TRBJ1-1; D possibly corresponds to TRBD1 (6 bases). Trimming cost V 7 bases and J 4 bases, with 19 bases left between them. This CDR3 region has 15 residues. Germline V lookup: CDR1 MNHNY, CDR2 SVGAGI (reference sequence). CDR3 in amino acids: CASIEPRGWVTEAFF. The CDR3, as DNA: TGTGCCAGCATCGAACCCAGGGGCTGGGTCACTGAAGCTTTCTTT.

The chain links TRBV5-1 to TRBJ1-6; tentative D call: TRBD1 (6 bases). V was trimmed by 0 bases and J by 2 bases, leaving 12 bases between them. CDR3 length: 17 residues. Germline loops: CDR1 SGHRS, CDR2 YFSETQ. The CDR3 sequence is CASSLAFGQTYNSPLHF. The CDR3 bases are TGCGCCAGCAGCTTGGCTTTTGGACAGACCTATAATTCACCCCTCCACTTT.

The V gene is TRBV3-1 (or the pseudogene TRBV3-2), the J gene TRBJ1-2; TRBD1 matches at 7 bases. The CDR3 length is 18 residues. CDR1 and CDR2 (germline): LGHDT, YNNKEL (reference sequence). The V gene end was trimmed by 8 bases and the J gene end by 7 bases; junction bases not matched to a gene: 25. As DNA, the CDR3 is TGTGCCAGCGGCCTATCCGGGACAGCACAACCCCTTCCGCCTGGCTACACCTTC. Its translation: CASGLSGTAQPLPPGYTF.

The V and J genes are TRBV12-5 and TRBJ2-3, with D possibly matching TRBD2 (5 bases). This CDR3 comprises 12 residues. Germline-derived CDR1 and CDR2 are LGHNT and FRNRAP. V was clipped by 8 bases and J by 5 bases, with 11 bases between them. The CDR3 nucleotides read TGTGCTAGTCGGGTAGCGAAAGATACGCAGTATTTT. The encoded protein is CASRVAKDTQYF.

This chain uses TRBV27 with TRBJ2-3; 9 positions agree with TRBD1. CDR3 size: 15 residues. CDR1 MNHEY and CDR2 SMNVEV come from the germline V gene (reference sequence). With 3 bases clipped from V and 8 bases from J, the junction kept 9 bases outside the gene matches. The CDR3 DNA is TGTGCCAGCAGTTTCTTGGGACAGGGAATGGGTACGCAGTATTTT. This codes for CASSFLGQGMGTQYF.

The chain has TRBV3-1 (or the pseudogene TRBV3-2) and TRBJ1-2, with TRBD1 identical over 9 bases. V shed 0 bases, J shed 3 bases, and the junction held 2 bases outside the gene matches. The CDR3 runs 15 residues. CDR1 is LGHDT, CDR2 YNNKEL, per germline (reference sequence). CDR3 DNA: TGTGCCAGCAGCCAAGAACAGGGGGCTGACTATGGCTACACCTTC. Encoded protein: CASSQEQGADYGYTF.

About this clone itself: Other nucleotide sequences in the sample specify the same CDR3. The chain combines TRBV29-1 with TRBJ1-1; TRBD1 is a possible D gene (6 bases). Trimming removed 4 bases at V and 6 bases at J, with 9 bases between. From germline, CDR1 is SQVTM and CDR2 ANQGSEA. This CDR3 spans 11 amino acids. CDR3 loop: CSVARGSEAFF. The CDR3 DNA reads TGCAGCGTTGCCAGGGGATCTGAAGCTTTCTTT.

This clone was seen only once. CDR3 protein: CATAPQSGSPNEQFF. DNA for the CDR3: TGTGCCACCGCACCCCAGAGCGGGAGCCCCAATGAGCAGTTCTTC. V and J are TRBV2 and TRBJ2-1; 8 nucleotides agree with TRBD2. CDR1 SNHLY and CDR2 FYNNEI come from the germline V gene. V lost 10 bases and J lost 6; bases outside the gene matches: 14. The CDR3 runs 15 residues.

V and J are TRBV24-1 and TRBJ2-5; tentative D call: TRBD2 (5 bases). CDR1 and CDR2 from the germline V gene are KGHDR and SFDVKD. V gave up 3 bases and J gave up 7 bases, with 14 bases separating them. The CDR3 loop spans 14 amino acids. Here the CDR3 reads CATSDVPGRGTQYF. The CDR3 DNA sequence: TGTGCCACCAGTGATGTACCGGGGAGAGGGACCCAGTACTTC.

The chain couples TRBV28 to TRBJ1-5, with TRBD1 as a possible D gene (6 bases). The germline V gene encodes CDR1 MDHEN and CDR2 SYDVKM. V lost 2 bases to trimming and J lost 5 bases, with 13 bases between them. The CDR3 runs to 15 residues. CDR3: CASSLGGQAYQPQHF. For the CDR3, the DNA is TGTGCCAGCAGTTTAGGGGGACAAGCGTATCAGCCCCAGCATTTT.

The sample holds a few counts of this clone. V and J are TRBV7-9 and TRBJ2-7, with 7 bases matching TRBD2. J lost 1 base, V lost 6 bases, and 6 bases had no gene match. Germline V CDR1 and CDR2: SEHNR, FQNEAQ (reference sequence). The CDR3 runs to 14 residues. CDR3 amino acids: CASSVSGASYEQYF. In DNA form, the CDR3 reads TGTGCCAGCAGTGTCAGCGGGGCTTCCTACGAGCAGTACTTC.

This chain links TRBV5-4 with TRBJ1-1, with TRBD1 as a possible D gene (6 bases). The CDR3 spans 15 residues. CDR1 and CDR2 (germline): SGHNT, YYREEE (reference sequence). Deletions cut 0 bases from V and 7 bases from J, with 16 bases between. This CDR3 reads CASSLGGRGGDEAFF. DNA of the CDR3: TGTGCCAGCAGCTTGGGGGGCAGGGGCGGTGATGAAGCTTTCTTT.